Listed here are 11 T cell receptor beta chains from one sample, sequenced in a study of human T cells and chemical hapten exposure. This sample's time point: patch test 2, 6 weeks after DPC sensitization. The treatment here: therapeutic diphenylcyclopropenone sensitization with weekly scalp DPC. From the RACE reads, TCRdb called clonotypes with MiXCR, one entry per CDR3 protein. In the table there are over 65,000 distinct CDR3 sequences, roughly 12% of which are singletons. This sample comprised whole blood, obtained in connection with sensitization to the hapten diphenylcyclopropenone (DPC). The origin of the receptors is a man aged 18 to 30 with alopecia areata. Some clones in this sample may be carry-over from other donors' samples.

This clonotype occurred a few times. V gene TRBV9 combines with J gene TRBJ2-6, with a tentative D call TRBD2 (6 bases). The CDR3 totals 15 residues. Trimming pared 1 base from V and 1 base from J, leaving 6 bases between. Germline V gene sequence: CDR1 SGDLS, CDR2 YYNGEE. In nucleotides, the CDR3 is TGTGCCAGCAGCGTACGGGAGTCTGGGGCCAACGTCCTGACTTTC. Protein: CASSVRESGANVLTF.

This clonotype was found a few times. Here the CDR3 reads CASSLGVAEGNSPLHF. DNA of the CDR3: TGTGCCAGCAGCTTAGGGGTTGCAGAGGGGAATTCACCCCTCCACTTT. The V call is TRBV11-2, the J call TRBJ1-6; tentative D call: TRBD1 (5 bases). Trimming took 1 base from V and 7 from J, leaving 14 bases between them. Germline CDR1 is SGHAT and CDR2 is FQNNGV. This CDR3 contains 16 residues. Full variable domain (missing parts from reference TRBV11-2 and TRBJ1-6): EAGVAQSPRYKIIEKRQSVAFWCNPISGHATLYWYQQILGQGPKLLIQFQNNGVVDDSQLPKDRFSAERLKGVDSTLKIQPAKLEDSAVYLCASSLGVAEGNSPLHFGNGTRLTVT.

This clonotype was counted a few times. The chain links TRBV4-3 to TRBJ2-7; 8 bases are shared with TRBD1. This CDR3 comprises 13 residues. V dropped 1 base and J dropped 7; count of bases not matched to a gene: 3. Germline-derived CDR1 and CDR2 are LGHNA and YSLEER. The CDR3 here is CASSQGWTGEQYF. The CDR3 DNA reads TGCGCCAGCAGCCAAGGGTGGACAGGGGAGCAGTACTTC.

This clonotype appeared many times. The chain combines TRBV11-2 with TRBJ2-3, with D unresolved. This CDR3 has 13 residues. Trimming left V 0 bases short and J 1 base short, with 2 bases between. Germline CDR1 SGHAT, CDR2 FQNNGV. In nucleotides, the CDR3 is TGTGCCAGCAGCTTAGATGGCACAGATACGCAGTATTTT. Translated: CASSLDGTDTQYF. Combining the CDR3 with reference TRBV11-2 and TRBJ2-3 gives the whole variable domain EAGVAQSPRYKIIEKRQSVAFWCNPISGHATLYWYQQILGQGPKLLIQFQNNGVVDDSQLPKDRFSAERLKGVDSTLKIQPAKLEDSAVYLCASSLDGTDTQYFGPGTRLTVL.

This clonotype was counted only a few times. The chain recombines TRBV19 with TRBJ1-1, with D uncertain. CDR3 length: 18 residues. Trimming pared 0 bases from V and 4 bases from J, leaving 21 bases between. Germline V gene sequence: CDR1 LNHDA, CDR2 SQIVND (reference sequence). CDR3 nucleotides: TGTGCCAGTAGTATAGACGGGCAGGTCCTGTTCCGGGGCACTGAAGCTTTCTTT. Residues: CASSIDGQVLFRGTEAFF.

The J gene is TRBJ2-1, the V gene TRBV20-1; TRBD2 agrees at 11 bases. Per the germline V gene, CDR1 is DFQATT and CDR2 is SNEGSKA (reference sequence). The CDR3 runs to 17 residues. Trimming took 1 base from V and 2 from J; bases not matched to a gene: 7. The CDR3 sequence is CSARVISGGDPYNEQFF. The DNA of the CDR3 is TGCAGTGCTAGAGTAATTAGCGGGGGGGACCCCTACAATGAGCAGTTCTTC.

In its sample, this clonotype was seen a few times. The chain carries TRBV28 and TRBJ2-1; D uncertain. The V gene lost 6 bases and the J gene lost 4 bases, with 13 bases spanning the gap. The germline gives CDR1 MDHEN, CDR2 SYDVKM. The CDR3 runs 14 residues. This CDR3 reads CASSTTTGYNEQFF. In DNA form, the CDR3 reads TGTGCCAGCAGCACCACGACTGGGTACAATGAGCAGTTCTTC.

This clonotype was counted between two and nine times. The CDR3 DNA reads TGCGCCAGCAGTAGGTTGATCGGGGAGGAGGACTATGGCTACACCTTC. Translation: CASSRLIGEEDYGYTF. J is TRBJ1-2 and V is TRBV5-1, with unresolved D. Trimming pared 5 bases from V and 3 bases from J, leaving 20 bases between. The length of the CDR3 is 16 residues. CDR1 is SGHRS, CDR2 YFSETQ, per germline.

This clonotype was recorded at least ten times. The chain joins TRBV5-6 to TRBJ1-2; TRBD1 aligns across 7 bases. The CDR3 is made up of 13 amino acids. J lost 6 bases, V lost 4 bases, and 6 bases had no gene match. Germline V gene lookup returns CDR1 SGHDT and CDR2 YYEEEE. The CDR3 sequence is CASSATGVHGYTF. As DNA, the CDR3 is TGTGCCAGCAGCGCTACAGGGGTCCATGGCTACACCTTC.

This clonotype came up a few times. CDR3 nucleotides: TGTGCCAGTAGCGACGGGACACCCGTTGGCGGAGATACGCAGTATTTT. This sequence encodes CASSDGTPVGGDTQYF. The gene calls are TRBV19 and TRBJ2-3; perhaps TRBD1 as D (6 bases). The CDR3 is 16 residues long. Per the germline V gene, CDR1 is LNHDA and CDR2 is SQIVND (reference sequence). Trimming left V 6 bases short and J 5 bases short, with 21 bases between.

This clonotype was recorded a few times. This chain connects TRBV5-1 to TRBJ2-1; 15 positions agree with TRBD2. V shed 4 bases, J shed 8 bases, and the junction held 7 bases outside the gene matches. Germline loops: CDR1 SGHRS, CDR2 YFSETQ. The CDR3 length is 16 residues. As DNA, the CDR3 is TGCGCCAGCAGCCTTGGACTAGCGGGGGGGCCCGATGAGCAGTTCTTC. This sequence encodes CASSLGLAGGPDEQFF.